The T cell receptor (beta chain) described here comes from a study of cytotoxic CD8 clonotypes in ibrutinib-treated CLL. Germline values: CDR1 SGHRS, CDR2 YFSETQ. The V and J ends lost 4 bases and 3 bases, in that order; junction bases with no gene match: 6. This CDR3 contains 14 residues. Sequencing used immunoSEQ multiplex PCR; TCRdb keeps in-frame clones, though not all of them. The table lists a few hundred thousand clones, 70% of them singletons. This TCR was sampled from a human donor with chronic lymphocytic leukemia. Material: PBMCs, obtained after 24 months of ibrutinib treatment. The chain employs TRBV5-1 and TRBJ1-1; 7 nucleotides match TRBD1. The CDR3 sequence is CASSATGIDTEAFF. For the CDR3, the DNA is TGCGCCAGCAGCGCGACAGGGATCGACACTGAAGCTTTCTTT.